Many counts were recorded for the clone carrying this T cell receptor beta chain. This entry comes from a study of neurological immune-mediated disorders. Germline values: CDR1 SNHLY, CDR2 FYNNEI. The CDR3 sequence is 14 residues long. Trimming took 7 bases from V and 2 from J; bases not matched to a gene: 5. Where libraries were unsorted, they were derived from 2 million PBMCs stored at -80 degrees C. TCRdb ran MiXCR on the 5' RACE reads and lists one entry per CDR3 protein. The sample includes about 66,000 distinct CDR3 sequences, around 3.9% seen only once; the top ten take about 1.5%. This receptor was obtained from a man aged 25 to 40 with multiple sclerosis. The chain couples TRBV2 to TRBJ2-5; 9 bases agree with TRBD1. Sample: PBMCs. CDR3 region: CASTMTGGQETQYF. The CDR3, as DNA: TGTGCCAGCACCATGACAGGGGGGCAAGAGACCCAGTACTTC.